What follows are 12 T cell receptor beta chains derived from one specimen sequenced in a study of spatial heterogeneity in lung cancer. Described time point: blood taken at disease recurrence. Whole RNA from tumor, nontumor lung or frozen PBMC was sequenced unsorted. TCRdb re-called the 5' RACE reads with MiXCR, one entry per CDR3 protein. The sample lists roughly 9,700 distinct CDR3 sequences; under 4% were seen once. The sequencing here drew on PBMCs, taken at recurrence. These receptors were taken from a female donor with early-stage non-small cell lung cancer.

This clonotype was observed at least ten times. This beta chain lies outside the target of a library built for alpha chains; its clone size means little. The chain recombines TRBV20-1 with TRBJ1-5; D is ambiguous. This CDR3 is 14 amino acids long. Germline CDR1 and CDR2: DFQATT and SNEGSKA (reference sequence). V was cut by 4 bases and J by 5 bases, with 15 bases left in between. DNA of the CDR3: TGCAGTGCTACCCAGGACGAGGCTTATCAGCCCCAGCATTTT. The encoded protein is CSATQDEAYQPQHF.

This clonotype was detected ten times or more. This beta chain is a stray read from a library made for alpha chains; its abundance is not meaningful. The gene calls are TRBV14 and TRBJ1-2; D might be TRBD1 (5 bases). Germline V gene lookup returns CDR1 SGHDN and CDR2 FVKESK. Trimming pared 4 bases from V and 5 bases from J, leaving 17 bases between. The CDR3 consists of 15 residues. DNA for the CDR3: TGTGCCAGCAGCCCCACCGACAGCGGGCGATATGGCTACACCTTC. Protein: CASSPTDSGRYGYTF.

This clonotype was counted ten times or more. The library was designed around alpha chains, so this beta chain is a stray read whose abundance carries little weight. The V call is TRBV5-5, the J call TRBJ2-4; 13 positions match TRBD2. V lost 4 bases, J lost 7 bases, and 2 bases stayed unmatched. Germline loops: CDR1 SGHKS, CDR2 YYEKEE (reference sequence). CDR3 size: 14 residues. In DNA, the CDR3 is TGTGCCAGCAGCGGGGGACTAGCGGGGAACATTCAGTACTTC. It is translated as CASSGGLAGNIQYF.

This clonotype was observed at least ten times. This beta chain is a stray sequence in a library constructed for alpha chains; its clone size is not meaningful. The gene calls are TRBV6-1 and TRBJ2-7; TRBD1 matches at 7 bases. The CDR3 runs 19 residues. Germline V gene data show CDR1 as MNHNS and CDR2 as SASEGT. The V and J ends lost 7 bases and 3 bases, in that order; junction bases with no gene match: 24. The CDR3, as DNA: TGTGCCAGCAAGTCACTAGGACAGGCGATGCCTGGGGGTCACTACGAGCAGTACTTC. Translated, it gives CASKSLGQAMPGGHYEQYF.

This clonotype appeared many times. A library prepared for alpha chains yielded this beta chain as an off-target read; its size is of little meaning. This chain links TRBV5-1 with TRBJ2-3, with D possibly matching TRBD1 (6 bases). Trimming left V 1 base short and J 5 bases short, with 17 bases between. Per germline, CDR1 SGHRS and CDR2 YFSETQ. The CDR3 extends over 16 amino acids. DNA of the CDR3: TGCGCCAGCAGCTTGATGGACAGCCCGAGTGGAGATACGCAGTATTTT. Translating gives CASSLMDSPSGDTQYF.

With respect to this clonotype: This beta chain turned up in a library designed for alpha chains; as an off-target read, its abundance says little. The chain recombines TRBV6-5 with TRBJ1-1, with TRBD1 matching over 7 bases. The V gene end was trimmed by 6 bases and the J gene end by 4 bases; junction bases not matched to a gene: 8. Germline CDR1 reads MNHEY; CDR2 reads SVGAGI. This CDR3 is built from 14 residues. The CDR3 is CASRPQGGITEAFF. CDR3 nucleotides: TGTGCCAGCAGGCCCCAGGGGGGCATCACTGAAGCTTTCTTT.

This clonotype appeared many times. Little can be read into the size of this beta chain, an off-target read in a library designed for alpha chains. The rearrangement links TRBV5-4 to TRBJ1-6; D remains unclear. The CDR3 runs 12 residues. Deletions cut 0 bases from V and 5 bases from J, with 0 bases between. CDR1 is SGHNT and CDR2 is YYREEE in the germline V gene (reference sequence). The chain's CDR3 is CASSLDNSPLHF. CDR3 DNA: TGTGCCAGCAGCTTGGATAATTCACCCCTCCACTTT.

This clonotype was counted a single time. This beta chain is a stray sequence in a library constructed for alpha chains; its clone size is not meaningful. This chain uses TRBV5-1 with TRBJ1-6; D is possibly TRBD1 (6 bases). This CDR3 contains 14 residues. The germline CDR1 and CDR2 sequences are SGHRS and YFSETQ. V lost 6 bases and J 12 bases, leaving 19 bases between the germline ends. CDR3 region: CASTKGDNLEPLHF. The CDR3, as DNA: TGCGCCAGCACCAAGGGGGACAACTTGGAACCCCTCCACTTT.

The table lists this clonotype with many counts. A much larger clone is a single base away; this may be a read error. Since it is a stray read in a library aimed at alpha chains, this beta chain has a size that is not meaningful. CDR3 nucleotide sequence: TGTGCCAGCAGCGCAGACAGGGGTGGCTACACCTTC. It specifies CASSADRGGYTF. V is TRBV9 and J is TRBJ1-2, with 8 bases lining up with TRBD1. The CDR3 totals 12 residues. Per germline, CDR1 SGDLS and CDR2 YYNGEE. The ends lost 3 bases at V and 7 bases at J; junction bases unmatched: 2.

This clonotype turned up a few times. This beta chain is off target for a library built for alpha chains, so its abundance means little. The chain has TRBV5-8 and TRBJ1-6; 9 bases are shared with TRBD1. J gave up 3 bases and V 2 bases, and 6 bases lay outside the gene matches. The germline CDR1 and CDR2 sequences are SGHTS and YDEGEE. The CDR3 runs 17 residues. The CDR3 sequence is CASSLPLDRGYNSPLHF. The CDR3 region has the DNA TGTGCCAGCAGCTTACCTTTGGACAGGGGCTATAATTCACCCCTCCACTTT.

This clonotype was seen ten or more times. A read error may account for a junction end that differs from germline. This beta chain appears as a stray read in a library generated for alpha chains; its size is not informative. The rearrangement joins TRBV20-1 to TRBJ2-7, with 8 positions matching TRBD2. This CDR3 has 15 residues. Germline V CDR1 and CDR2: DFQATT, SNEGSKA (reference sequence). The CDR3, as DNA: TGCAGTGCTAGAGGTCATGCGGGGGGATCCTCCGAGCAGTACTTC. Translated, it gives CSARGHAGGSSEQYF.

This clonotype was detected ten times or more. Because the library targeted alpha chains, this beta chain is an off-target read whose size means little. The genes are TRBV5-4 and TRBJ1-1; weak D call: TRBD1 (6 bases). CDR1 and CDR2 from the germline V gene are SGHNT and YYREEE (reference sequence). Trimming took 1 base from V and 7 from J, leaving 14 bases between them. The CDR3 spans 14 residues. In DNA, the CDR3 is TGTGCCAGCAGCTTGCCCAGGGGTCGCGGTGAAGCTTTCTTT. Its protein is CASSLPRGRGEAFF.